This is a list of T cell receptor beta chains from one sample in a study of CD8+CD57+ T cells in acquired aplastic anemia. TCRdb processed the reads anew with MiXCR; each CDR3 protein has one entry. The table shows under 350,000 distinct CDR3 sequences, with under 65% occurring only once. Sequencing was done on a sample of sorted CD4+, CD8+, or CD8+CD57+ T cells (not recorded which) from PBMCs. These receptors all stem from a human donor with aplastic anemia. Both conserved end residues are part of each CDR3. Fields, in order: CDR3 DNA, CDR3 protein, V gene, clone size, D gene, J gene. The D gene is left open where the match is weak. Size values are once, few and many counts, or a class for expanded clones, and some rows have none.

DNA: TGTGCCAGCAGCTCGGGACTATTCGAGCGGTACTTC
CDR3: CASSSGLFERYF
V: TRBV5-5
size: NA
D: TRBD2
J: TRBJ2-7

DNA: TGTGCCAGTAGTATAGAAGGCGAGGGGACAGATACGCAGTATTTT
CDR3: CASSIEGEGTDTQYF
V: TRBV19
size: NA
D: NA
J: TRBJ2-3

DNA: TGTGCCAGTAGCCCCGTCGTGAGCGTCAATGAGCAGTTCTTC
CDR3: CASSPVVSVNEQFF
V: TRBV19
size: few
D: NA
J: TRBJ2-1

DNA: TGTGCCAGCACTGAAAGACTTTGGCAAGAGACCCAGTACTTC
CDR3: CASTERLWQETQYF
V: TRBV2
size: NA
D: NA
J: TRBJ2-5

DNA: TGCAGTGCTACAGATTATGGCTACACCTTC
CDR3: CSATDYGYTF
V: TRBV20-1
size: NA
D: NA
J: TRBJ1-2

DNA: TGTGCCAGCAGCGCACTGCAGGGGGCCCCGTCCTTC
CDR3: CASSALQGAPSF
V: TRBV9
size: NA
D: TRBD1
J: TRBJ2-1

DNA: TGTGCCAGCAGCGCAAGCGGGCACGCGCAGTATTTT
CDR3: CASSASGHAQYF
V: TRBV9
size: many
D: NA
J: TRBJ2-3

DNA: TGTGCCTGGACCTTGAATACGCAGTATTTT
CDR3: CAWTLNTQYF
V: TRBV30
size: NA
D: NA
J: TRBJ2-3

DNA: TGTGCCAGCAGCGAGAGGGACGGGGACTATCAGCCCCAGCATTTT
CDR3: CASSERDGDYQPQHF
V: TRBV6-1
size: many
D: NA
J: TRBJ1-5

DNA: TGCAGTGCTAGCAGGGAATCCTATGGCTACACCTTC
CDR3: CSASRESYGYTF
V: TRBV20-1
size: NA
D: NA
J: TRBJ1-2

DNA: TGTGCCAGTAGTAAGTCTAGCGGGAACACCGGGGAGCTGTTTTTT
CDR3: CASSKSSGNTGELFF
V: TRBV19
size: NA
D: TRBD2
J: TRBJ2-2

DNA: TGCAGAGCTAGCGGGTTGGCCTACGAGCGGTACTTC
CDR3: CRASGLAYERYF
V: TRBV20-1
size: NA
D: TRBD2
J: TRBJ2-7

DNA: TGCAGCGTTCTTGAAGGACAAAATTCACCCCTCCACTTT
CDR3: CSVLEGQNSPLHF
V: TRBV29-1
size: NA
D: NA
J: TRBJ1-6

DNA: TGTGCCAGCAGTAAATCAGGGGCCTATCCTTACGAGCAGTACTTC
CDR3: CASSKSGAYPYEQYF
V: TRBV25-1
size: NA
D: NA
J: TRBJ2-7

DNA: TGTGCCAGCAGTGAAGGACTCGCAAACGAGCAGTACTTC
CDR3: CASSEGLANEQYF
V: TRBV12-3/TRBV12-4
size: NA
D: NA
J: TRBJ2-7

DNA: TGTGCCAGCAGCTTCGGGACAGGGGCTTCACCCCTCCACTTT
CDR3: CASSFGTGASPLHF
V: TRBV14
size: many
D: TRBD1
J: TRBJ1-6

DNA: TGCAGTGCCGTCCGGGGTGGACAGTTTTTT
CDR3: CSAVRGGQFF
V: TRBV20-1
size: few
D: NA
J: TRBJ2-2

DNA: TGCAGTGCTAGAGAAACGGGGGGGAGGGAGACCCAGTACTTC
CDR3: CSARETGGRETQYF
V: TRBV20-1
size: many
D: TRBD2
J: TRBJ2-5

DNA: TGTGCCACCAGTGATTCCGGGACCCGCTCCTACAATGAGCAGTTCTTC
CDR3: CATSDSGTRSYNEQFF
V: TRBV24-1
size: few
D: NA
J: TRBJ2-1

DNA: TGTGCCATCAGTGACGGGCTAGCGGGGGGGCTTGAGCAGTTCTTC
CDR3: CAISDGLAGGLEQFF
V: TRBV10-3
size: NA
D: TRBD2
J: TRBJ2-1

DNA: TGCAGTGCTAGAGACGGGAAAAGGGTGAACACTGAAGCTTTCTTT
CDR3: CSARDGKRVNTEAFF
V: TRBV20-1
size: few
D: NA
J: TRBJ1-1

DNA: TGTGCCATCGCGGATTTCGACAGGGCGAATGGCTACACCTTC
CDR3: CAIADFDRANGYTF
V: TRBV10-3
size: NA
D: TRBD1
J: TRBJ1-2

DNA: TGTGCCAGCAGCTTAATGGGACAGGGGGGCGACGAGCAGTACTTC
CDR3: CASSLMGQGGDEQYF
V: TRBV7-3
size: NA
D: TRBD1
J: TRBJ2-7

DNA: TGTGCCAGTAGTTGGACAGGGAACTATGGCTACACCTTC
CDR3: CASSWTGNYGYTF
V: TRBV11-2
size: once
D: TRBD1
J: TRBJ1-2

DNA: TGCGCCAGCAGATCAGGGTACGAGCAGTACTTC
CDR3: CASRSGYEQYF
V: TRBV5-1
size: many
D: NA
J: TRBJ2-7

DNA: TGTGCCAGCAGCCCATCGACAGGGGGGGACACTGAAGCTTTCTTT
CDR3: CASSPSTGGDTEAFF
V: TRBV7-6
size: NA
D: TRBD1
J: TRBJ1-1

DNA: TGCGCCAGCAGTCGAGGCGGGGGGACAGACAATGAGCAGTTCTTC
CDR3: CASSRGGGTDNEQFF
V: TRBV5-1
size: many
D: NA
J: TRBJ2-1